This TCR beta chain came from a study of T-cell reconstitution after alpha-beta-depleted transplantation in children. Study conclusions and caveats: Expanded clones from the graft, numbering several hundred, reportedly supplied alpha-beta T cells about two months after transplant.

Germline V gene data show CDR1 as DFQATT and CDR2 as SNEGSKA (reference sequence). Trimming removed 6 bases at V and 2 bases at J, with 10 bases between. The CDR3 is 12 residues long. Concerning this clonotype itself: Its antigen remains unknown.

Unique molecular identifiers featured in how the TCRbeta library was prepared. TCRdb reanalysed the PCR reads using MiXCR and keeps one entry per CDR3 protein. The data show approximately 980,000 distinct CDR3 sequences, roughly 29% seen once. This sequence originates from a boy younger than two who had a stem cell transplant for SCID, so the T cells may come from the graft donor. The source was PBMCs, mostly from graft donor cells, collected 360 days after TCRalphabeta/CD19-depleted stem cell transplant. The J gene is TRBJ1-2, the V gene TRBV20-1, with no clear D. Here the CDR3 DNA reads TGCAGTGCCCCCCAAGTGAACTATGGCTACACCTTC. Protein product: CSAPQVNYGYTF.